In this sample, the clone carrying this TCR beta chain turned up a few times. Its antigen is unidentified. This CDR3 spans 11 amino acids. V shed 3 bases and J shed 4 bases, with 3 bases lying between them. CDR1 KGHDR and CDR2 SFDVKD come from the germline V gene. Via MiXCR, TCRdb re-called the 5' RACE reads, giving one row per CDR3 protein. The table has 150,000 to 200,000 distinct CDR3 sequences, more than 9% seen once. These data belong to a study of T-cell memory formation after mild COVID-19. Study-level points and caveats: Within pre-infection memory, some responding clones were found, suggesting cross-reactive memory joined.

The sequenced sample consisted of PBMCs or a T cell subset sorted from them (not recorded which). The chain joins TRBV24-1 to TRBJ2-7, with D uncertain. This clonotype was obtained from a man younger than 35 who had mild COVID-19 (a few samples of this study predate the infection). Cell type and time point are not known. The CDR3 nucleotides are TGTGCCACCAGTGATGGATACGAGCAGTACTTC. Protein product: CATSDGYEQYF.